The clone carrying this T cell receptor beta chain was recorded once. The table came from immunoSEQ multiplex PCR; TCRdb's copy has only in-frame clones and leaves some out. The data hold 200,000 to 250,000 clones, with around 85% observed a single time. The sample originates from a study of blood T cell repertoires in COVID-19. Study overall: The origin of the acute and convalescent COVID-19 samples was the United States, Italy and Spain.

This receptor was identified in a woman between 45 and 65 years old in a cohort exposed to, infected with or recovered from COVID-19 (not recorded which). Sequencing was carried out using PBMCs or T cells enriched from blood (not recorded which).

In DNA form, the CDR3 reads TGTGCCAGCAGCCTAAGGGGTTCACCCCTCCACTTT. Residues: CASSLRGSPLHF. The chain links TRBV6-5 to TRBJ1-6, with D maybe TRBD1 (5 bases). V was trimmed by 6 bases and J by 9 bases, leaving 9 bases between them. The CDR3 length is 12 residues. Germline V lookup: CDR1 MNHEY, CDR2 SVGAGI.